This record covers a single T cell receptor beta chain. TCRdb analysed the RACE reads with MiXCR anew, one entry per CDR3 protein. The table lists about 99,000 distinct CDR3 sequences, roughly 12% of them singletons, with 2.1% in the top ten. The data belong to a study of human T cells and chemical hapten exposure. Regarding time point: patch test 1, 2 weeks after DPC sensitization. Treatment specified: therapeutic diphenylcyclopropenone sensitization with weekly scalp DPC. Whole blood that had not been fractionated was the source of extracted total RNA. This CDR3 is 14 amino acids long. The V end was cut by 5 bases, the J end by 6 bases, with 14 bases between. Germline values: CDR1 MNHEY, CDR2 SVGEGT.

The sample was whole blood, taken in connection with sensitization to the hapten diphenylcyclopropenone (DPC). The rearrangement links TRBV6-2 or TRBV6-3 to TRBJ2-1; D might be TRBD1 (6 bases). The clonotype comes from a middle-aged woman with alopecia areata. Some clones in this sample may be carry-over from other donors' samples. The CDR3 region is CASSKTARGNEQFF. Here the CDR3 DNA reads TGTGCCAGCAGTAAGACCGCCAGGGGCAATGAGCAGTTCTTC.